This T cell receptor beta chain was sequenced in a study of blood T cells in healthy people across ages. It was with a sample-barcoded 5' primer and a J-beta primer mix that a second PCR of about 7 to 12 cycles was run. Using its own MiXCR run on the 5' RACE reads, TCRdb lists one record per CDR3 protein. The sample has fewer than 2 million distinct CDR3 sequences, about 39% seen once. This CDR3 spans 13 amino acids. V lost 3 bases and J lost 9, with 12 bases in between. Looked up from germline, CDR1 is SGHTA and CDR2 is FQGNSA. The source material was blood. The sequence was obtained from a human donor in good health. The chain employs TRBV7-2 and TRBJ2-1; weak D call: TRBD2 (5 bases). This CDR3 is CASSFPSAGEQFF. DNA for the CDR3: TGTGCCAGCAGCTTTCCCTCGGCGGGTGAGCAGTTCTTC.